This T cell receptor (beta chain) was obtained from a study of T-cell reconstitution after alpha-beta-depleted transplantation in children. Molecular barcoding with unique molecular identifiers was used for the TCRbeta library. Using its own MiXCR run on the PCR reads, TCRdb lists one record per CDR3 protein. This repertoire shows over 120,000 distinct CDR3 sequences, 8.8% found once; its top ten account for over 15%. Trimming stripped 0 bases from V and 6 bases from J, with 12 bases between. In germline, CDR1 is SGHTA, CDR2 FQGNSA. The CDR3 length is 14 residues. The sample consisted of PBMCs, mostly from graft donor cells, taken 180 days after TCRalphabeta/CD19-depleted stem cell transplant. The source of this sequence is a female patient between 2 and 15 years old who had a stem cell transplant for congenital amegakaryocytic thrombocytopenia, so the T cells may come from the graft donor. The V gene is TRBV7-2, the J gene TRBJ2-7, with D perhaps matching TRBD1 (6 bases). CDR3 in amino acids: CASSLAPGTTEQYF. The CDR3 DNA reads TGTGCCAGCAGCTTAGCGCCCGGGACAACCGAGCAGTACTTC. The full variable domain, rest sourced from reference TRBV7-2 and TRBJ2-7, is GAGVSQSPSNKVTEKGKDVELRCDPISGHTALYWYRQSLGQGLEFLIYFQGNSAPDKSGLPSDRFSAERTGGSVSTLTIQRTQQEDSAVYLCASSLAPGTTEQYFGPGTRLTVT.